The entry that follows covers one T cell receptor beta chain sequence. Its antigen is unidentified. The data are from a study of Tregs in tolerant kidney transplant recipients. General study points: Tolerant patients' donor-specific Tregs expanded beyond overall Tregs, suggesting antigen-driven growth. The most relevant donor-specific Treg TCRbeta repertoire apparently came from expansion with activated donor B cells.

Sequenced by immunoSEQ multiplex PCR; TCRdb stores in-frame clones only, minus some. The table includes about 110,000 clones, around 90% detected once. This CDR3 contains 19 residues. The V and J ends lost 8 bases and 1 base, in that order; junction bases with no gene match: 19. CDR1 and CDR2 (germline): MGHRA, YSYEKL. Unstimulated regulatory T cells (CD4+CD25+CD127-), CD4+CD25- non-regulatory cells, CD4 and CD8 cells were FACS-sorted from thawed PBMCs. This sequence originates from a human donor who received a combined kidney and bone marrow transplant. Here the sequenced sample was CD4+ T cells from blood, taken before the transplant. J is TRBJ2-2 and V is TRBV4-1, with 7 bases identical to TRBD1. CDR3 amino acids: CASRLSPGQSILNTGELFF. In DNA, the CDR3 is TGCGCCAGCCGATTAAGTCCGGGACAGTCGATTCTGAACACCGGGGAGCTGTTTTTT.